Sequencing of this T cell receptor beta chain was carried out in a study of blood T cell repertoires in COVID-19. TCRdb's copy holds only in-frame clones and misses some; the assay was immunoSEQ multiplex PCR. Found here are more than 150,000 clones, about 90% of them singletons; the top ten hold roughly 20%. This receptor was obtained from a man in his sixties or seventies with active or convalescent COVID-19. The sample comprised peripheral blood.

Here the CDR3 reads CASSLLGQGQAFF. CDR3 bases: TGTGCCAGCAGCTTACTAGGGCAGGGGCAAGCTTTCTTT. The J gene is TRBJ1-1, the V gene TRBV7-3; possibly TRBD1 for D (6 bases). The CDR3 contains 13 residues. The V end was cut by 2 bases, the J end by 9 bases, with 13 bases between. Germline loops: CDR1 SGHTA, CDR2 FQGTGA.